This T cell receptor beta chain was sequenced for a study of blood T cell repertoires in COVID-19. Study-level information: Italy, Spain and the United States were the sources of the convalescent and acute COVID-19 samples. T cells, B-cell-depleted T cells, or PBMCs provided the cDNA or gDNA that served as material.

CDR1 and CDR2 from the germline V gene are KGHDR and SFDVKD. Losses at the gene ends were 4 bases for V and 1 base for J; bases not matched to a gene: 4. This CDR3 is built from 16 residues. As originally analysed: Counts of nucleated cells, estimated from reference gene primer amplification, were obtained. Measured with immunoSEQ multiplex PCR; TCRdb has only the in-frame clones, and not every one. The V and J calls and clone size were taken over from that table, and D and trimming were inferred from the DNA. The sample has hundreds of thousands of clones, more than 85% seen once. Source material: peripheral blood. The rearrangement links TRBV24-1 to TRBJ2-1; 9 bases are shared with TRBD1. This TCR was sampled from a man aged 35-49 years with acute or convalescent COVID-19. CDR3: CATSDMTGGSYNEQFF. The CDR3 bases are TGTGCCACCAGTGACATGACAGGGGGTTCCTACAATGAGCAGTTCTTC.